Listed below are T cell receptor beta chains from one sample, sequenced in a study of blood T cell repertoires in COVID-19. This table comes from immunoSEQ multiplex PCR, and its TCRdb copy is limited to in-frame clones, with some not included. This sample has about 130,000 clones; around 83% occur once, and the top ten carry more than 15%. Sequenced input: PBMCs or T cells enriched from blood (not recorded which). Receptors originate from a man in his thirties or forties who had recovered from COVID-19. Both conserved end residues are part of each CDR3. The D gene is left open where the match is weak. For some rows the clone size is stated as once, few or many, or as a class when expanded; others skip it.

j_call	clone_size	d_call	v_call	cdr3_aa	cdr3_nt
TRBJ2-1	NA	NA	TRBV27	CASSFGGQINEQFF	TGTGCCAGCAGTTTCGGCGGGCAGATCAATGAGCAGTTCTTC
TRBJ2-4	NA	TRBD2	TRBV11-3	CASTKPGGNKNIQYF	TGTGCCAGCACCAAACCGGGGGGAAACAAAAACATTCAGTACTTC
TRBJ1-3	few	TRBD1	TRBV5-6	CASSSKDRGRNTIYF	TGTGCCAGCAGCTCCAAGGACAGGGGAAGAAACACCATATATTTT
TRBJ1-5	NA	NA	TRBV10-3	CAISSDVGEQPQHF	TGTGCCATCAGTTCTGATGTAGGGGAACAGCCCCAGCATTTT
TRBJ1-1	NA	NA	TRBV18	CASSPEGRWNTEAFF	TGTGCCAGCTCACCGGAGGGAAGGTGGAACACTGAAGCTTTCTTT
TRBJ2-7	NA	TRBD2	TRBV27	CASSFSTSGSGEQYF	TGTGCCAGCAGTTTTAGTACTAGCGGGAGCGGCGAGCAGTACTTC
TRBJ1-2	NA	TRBD1	TRBV18	CASSLDRGNYGYTF	TGTGCCAGCTCCCTGGACAGGGGGAACTATGGCTACACCTTC
TRBJ1-2	NA	TRBD1	TRBV4-2	CASSQDRGHGGYTF	TGTGCCAGCAGCCAAGACAGGGGGCATGGTGGCTACACCTTC
TRBJ2-5	NA	TRBD1	TRBV14	CASSQSLDRVLETQYF	TGTGCCAGCAGCCAATCGTTGGACAGGGTTTTAGAGACCCAGTACTTC
TRBJ1-1	NA	NA	TRBV5-1	CASSSEHHTEAFF	TGCGCCAGCAGCTCGGAGCACCACACTGAAGCTTTCTTT
TRBJ1-5	NA	NA	TRBV6-5	CASSLDSYQPQHF	TGTGCCAGCAGCCTGGACAGTTATCAGCCCCAGCATTTT
TRBJ2-5	NA	TRBD1	TRBV9	CASSGGTGALGETQYF	TGTGCCAGCAGCGGAGGGACAGGGGCACTGGGTGAGACCCAGTACTTC
TRBJ2-1	NA	TRBD2	TRBV15	CATSSGLAGGGNEQFF	TGTGCCACCAGCAGTGGTCTAGCGGGAGGGGGCAATGAGCAGTTCTTC
TRBJ2-5	NA	NA	TRBV12-5	CASGFQGTTQYF	TGTGCTAGTGGTTTCCAGGGGACGACCCAGTACTTC
TRBJ2-3	many	NA	TRBV6-4	CASSDEAASTDTQYF	TGTGCCAGCAGTGACGAGGCGGCTAGCACAGATACGCAGTATTTT
TRBJ1-4	NA	NA	TRBV2	CASRGGREKLFF	TGTGCCAGCAGGGGGGGACGGGAAAAACTGTTTTTT
TRBJ1-5	NA	NA	TRBV18	CASSATGSNQPQHF	TGTGCCAGCTCTGCAACAGGGAGCAATCAGCCCCAGCATTTT
TRBJ1-1	NA	TRBD1	TRBV29-1	CSALFTGVEAFF	TGCAGCGCGCTATTCACAGGGGTTGAAGCTTTCTTT
TRBJ2-1	NA	NA	TRBV5-1	CASSLVGISYNEQFF	TGCGCCAGCAGCTTGGTGGGCATCTCCTACAATGAGCAGTTCTTC
TRBJ1-2	few	TRBD1	TRBV15	CATSREGGGGGYTF	TGTGCCACCAGCAGAGAGGGCGGAGGGGGCGGCTACACCTTC
TRBJ2-2	once	TRBD1	TRBV19	CASRTGQGYGELFF	TGTGCCAGTAGGACCGGACAGGGGTACGGGGAGCTGTTTTTT
TRBJ1-1	NA	NA	TRBV21-1	CASSNRHRLNTEAFF	TGTGCCAGCAGCAATAGACACAGATTGAACACTGAAGCTTTCTTT
TRBJ2-7	NA	TRBD2	TRBV5-4	CASSLEGLAYEQYF	TGTGCCAGCAGCTTGGAGGGACTAGCCTACGAGCAGTACTTC